Listed here are 22 T cell receptor beta chains from one sample, sequenced in a study of CD8+CD57+ T cells in acquired aplastic anemia (dated by TCRdb to the late 2010s). Patients chosen for sequencing had shown expansion of CD8+CD57+ cells by flow cytometry. The instrument was an Illumina HiSeq 2000. Genomic DNA was used as template for profiling of TCR beta VDJ combinations and CDR3 sequences. TCRdb passed the public sequencing reads through fastp at Q25 and MiXCR, retaining productive beta sequences. Rows with one shared CDR3 protein collapse into an entry with the most common genes and DNA. The sample yields approximately 250,000 distinct CDR3 sequences; roughly 82% were counted once. Clones ranked in the top ten supply less than 50% of the sample. Sequences were obtained from sorted CD4+, CD8+, or CD8+CD57+ T cells (not recorded which) from PBMCs. The origin of the receptors is a human donor with aplastic anemia.

This rearrangement joins TRBV2 to TRBJ1-1; D remains unclear. The CDR3 length is 14 residues. Trimming stripped 3 bases from V and 1 base from J, with 9 bases between. Per germline, CDR1 SNHLY and CDR2 FYNNEI. For the CDR3, the DNA is TGTGCCAGCAGTGATCTGGTCGGGAACACTGAAGCTTTCTTT. It codes for CASSDLVGNTEAFF.

Details on this clonotype: At one of its ends the junction is not consistent with the germline gene, which may arise from a read error. The chain employs TRBV2 and TRBJ2-5; D tentatively reads TRBD1 or TRBD2 (6 bases each). The CDR3 length is 13 residues. The germline CDR1 and CDR2 sequences are SNHLY and FYNNEI. The CDR3 protein is CASSHGGQETQYF. CDR3 nucleotides: TGCGCCAGCAGCCACGGGGGCCAAGAGACCCAGTACTTT.

This clonotype appeared a single time. The chain employs TRBV7-9 and TRBJ1-2, with D perhaps matching TRBD1 (5 bases). This CDR3 has 16 residues. In germline, CDR1 is SEHNR, CDR2 FQNEAQ (reference sequence). V gave up 5 bases and J gave up 9 bases, with 25 bases separating them. The CDR3 loop is CASSHVSPDSYACYTF. The CDR3 DNA follows: TGTGCCAGCAGCCATGTAAGCCCAGACAGCTATGCTTGCTACACCTTC.

The V and J genes are TRBV7-2 and TRBJ2-3; 9 bases line up with TRBD2. The V segment lost 5 bases and the J segment 2 bases; nucleotides outside the gene matches: 8. The CDR3 extends over 16 amino acids. Looked up from germline, CDR1 is SGHTA and CDR2 is FQGNSA. The CDR3, as DNA: TGTGCCAGCAGCCCCGCGGGAGGGGATGACACAGATACGCAGTATTTT. Translating it yields CASSPAGGDDTDTQYF.

The chain uses TRBV5-4 and TRBJ2-2; 8 nucleotides line up with TRBD2. The CDR3 extends over 16 amino acids. Germline V gene lookup returns CDR1 SGHNT and CDR2 YYREEE (reference sequence). The V gene end was trimmed by 2 bases and the J gene end by 4 bases; junction bases not matched to a gene: 7. The CDR3 here is CASSFTSGQFTGELFF. CDR3 in DNA: TGTGCCAGCAGCTTTACTAGCGGACAGTTCACCGGGGAGCTGTTTTTT.

The rearrangement uses TRBV20-1 and TRBJ1-2, with 7 bases aligning to TRBD1. The CDR3 totals 13 residues. Germline CDR1 is DFQATT and CDR2 is SNEGSKA (reference sequence). The trim removed 5 bases at V and 0 bases at J, leaving 3 bases unmatched. CDR3: CSALQGTNYGYTF. The DNA of the CDR3 is TGCAGTGCTCTACAGGGGACTAACTATGGCTACACCTTC.

Worth noting for this clonotype: A far bigger clonotype differs at one base, so this is likely a read error. V is TRBV11-3 and J is TRBJ2-3; D may correspond to TRBD1 or TRBD2 (5 bases each). The germline CDR1 and CDR2 sequences are SGHNT and YENEEA. The length of the CDR3 is 16 residues. The V and J ends lost 5 bases and 1 base respectively, with 16 bases between them. Here the CDR3 DNA reads TGTGCCAGCAGCAGAGATAGGCAGGGAGGCACAGATACGCAGTATTTT. Protein: CASSRDRQGGTDTQYF. The whole variable domain, remainder taken from reference TRBV11-3 and TRBJ2-3, is EAGVVQSPRYKIIEKKQPVAFWCNPISGHNTLYWYLQNLGQGPELLIRYENEEAVDDSQLPKDRFSAERLKGVDSTLKIQPAELGDSAVYLCASSRDRQGGTDTQYFGPGTRLTVL.

The chain has TRBV7-8 and TRBJ1-3; no reliable D call. With 5 bases removed from V and 16 bases from J, the gap between germline ends came to 27 bases. This CDR3 has 15 residues. Germline-derived CDR1 and CDR2 are SGHVS and FQNEAQ. For the CDR3, the DNA is TGTGCCAGCAGCGTAACGACGGGCTCCGATAACCCCAATTATTTT. It yields the protein CASSVTTGSDNPNYF.

Concerning this clonotype: The junction departs from the called germline gene at one end, perhaps through a read error. The chain combines TRBV7-8 with TRBJ2-7; D may correspond to TRBD1 or TRBD2 (5 bases each). Germline V gene sequence: CDR1 SGHVS, CDR2 FQNEAQ. The CDR3 has 14 amino acids. The CDR3 coding sequence is TGTGCCAGCAGCGGCCGGGGTAGCTACGGGGCCAACGTCTTC. Amino acids: CASSGRGSYGANVF. Full variable domain (outside the CDR3, taken from reference TRBV7-8 and TRBJ2-7): GAGVSQSPRYKVAKRGQDVALRCDPISGHVSLFWYQQALGQGPEFLTYFQNEAQLDKSGLPSDRFFAERPEGSVSTLKIQRTQQEDSAVYLCASSGRGSYGANVFGPGTRLTVT.

The chain uses TRBV20-1 and TRBJ2-7; either TRBD1 or TRBD2 may fit D (5 bases each). This CDR3 has 12 amino acids. Germline-derived CDR1 and CDR2 are DFQATT and SNEGSKA (reference sequence). V was pared by 2 bases and J by 5 bases, with 10 bases between. This CDR3 is CSARQGDNEQYF. DNA for the CDR3: TGCAGTGCTAGACAGGGAGATAACGAGCAGTACTTC.

V and J are TRBV20-1 and TRBJ1-2; D unclear. CDR1 is DFQATT, CDR2 SNEGSKA, per germline (reference sequence). V gave up 3 bases and J gave up 7 bases, with 9 bases separating them. This CDR3 is built from 11 residues. The CDR3 here is CSASGRTGYTF. CDR3 DNA: TGCAGTGCTAGCGGCAGGACTGGCTACACCTTC.

The table lists this clonotype with many counts. The rearrangement joins TRBV6-2 or TRBV6-3 to TRBJ2-7, with D perhaps assigned TRBD1 or TRBD2 (6 bases each). Trimming removed 2 bases from V and 6 bases from J, with 8 bases in between. CDR1 and CDR2 (germline): MNHEY, SVGEGT. The CDR3 length is 12 residues. The CDR3 here is CASSYEGGEQYV. The DNA for the CDR3 is TGTGCCAGCAGTTACGAGGGGGGCGAGCAGTACGTC.

Turning to this clonotype: It is likely a read error, because the conserved phenylalanine at the end of the CDR3 is missing. Because the CDR3's place on the DNA is in doubt, the DNA is left out and the CDR3 is given as listed by TCRdb. This chain joins TRBV9 and TRBJ1-2. Germline V gene lookup returns CDR1 SGDLS and CDR2 YYNGEE. Inclusive of both ends, the CDR3 amounts to 13 amino acids. The CDR3 sequence: CASSLALGGGGTL.

Remarks on this clonotype: An end of the junction does not agree with germline; a read error may underlie this. The J gene is TRBJ2-3, the V gene TRBV7-6; D unresolved. Germline loops: CDR1 SGHVS, CDR2 FNYEAQ. This CDR3 spans 13 amino acids. The CDR3 DNA reads TGTGCCAGCAGCTTAGCCCACACAGATACGCAGTCCTTT. This codes for CASSLAHTDTQSF.

On this clonotype itself: It is likely a read error, because the conserved phenylalanine at the end of the CDR3 is missing. It is unclear where the CDR3 begins or ends on the DNA, so no DNA is shown, and the CDR3 is as TCRdb lists it. The chain combines TRBV7-8 with TRBJ2-7; the D call in the table, TRBD1, was not verified against the DNA. Germline V gene lookup returns CDR1 SGHVS and CDR2 FQNEAQ. The CDR3 is made up of 14 amino acids, end residues included. The CDR3: CASSFPGGPDKQYS.

The genes are TRBV2 and TRBJ1-1; D remains ambiguous. The germline CDR1 and CDR2 sequences are SNHLY and FYNNEI. V lost 11 bases to trimming and J lost 3 bases, with 19 bases between them. The CDR3 totals 14 residues. CDR3 loop: CALRNFFKDTEAFF. The DNA of the CDR3 is TGTGCCCTAAGGAATTTTTTCAAGGACACTGAAGCTTTCTTT.

Comments on this clonotype: Without the conserved terminal phenylalanine or tryptophan, this CDR3 likely stems from a read error. The genes are TRBV7-8 and TRBJ1-5; D is undetermined. The J call is doubtful: the DNA matches TRBJ2-3 better. Germline V gene lookup returns CDR1 SGHVS and CDR2 FQNEAQ. This CDR3 region has 14 residues. The CDR3 loop reads CASSVADSNETQYL. For the CDR3, the DNA is TGTGCCAGCAGCGTGGCGGATAGCAACGAGACGCAGTATTTG.

Concerning this clonotype: The junction differs from germline at one of its ends, possibly a read error. The chain recombines TRBV7-8 with TRBJ1-6; D is unclear. This CDR3 has 14 residues. The V gene's germline CDR1 is SGHVS and CDR2 FQNEAQ. CDR3 coding DNA: TGTGCCAGCAGCTCGTTTAGCGGGAGGTCGGATCCGCAGTTT. Amino acid sequence: CASSSFSGRSDPQF.

Notes on this clonotype: Just one base apart from a much larger clone, this may be a read error. The CDR3 does not close with the conserved phenylalanine or tryptophan, likely indicating a read error. Because the CDR3's place on the DNA is in doubt, the DNA is left out and the CDR3 is given as listed by TCRdb. The chain carries TRBV7-8 and TRBJ2-7; TRBD2 is the table's D call, not checked against the DNA. Germline V lookup: CDR1 SGHVS, CDR2 FQNEAQ. The CDR3 totals 13 residues, both ends included. Here the CDR3 reads CASSLAGGAEPQY.

Remarks on this clonotype: An end of the junction does not agree with germline; a read error may underlie this. The chain links TRBV5-1 to TRBJ1-6; 8 bases line up with TRBD1. There are 14 residues in the CDR3. The germline V gene has CDR1 SGHRS and CDR2 YFSETQ. The CDR3 nucleotides read TGCGCCAGCAGCGGGGGACAGGATTATTCACCCCTCTACTTT. It yields the protein CASSGGQDYSPLYF.

This clonotype was seen just once. The chain recombines TRBV7-6 with TRBJ1-1; D might be TRBD1 (5 bases). The ends were cut back, 7 bases at V and 11 bases at J, with 29 bases in the middle. This CDR3 is 16 amino acids long. The germline V gene has CDR1 SGHVS and CDR2 FNYEAQ. The CDR3 is CASTLRRVPTGANAFF. As DNA, the CDR3 is TGTGCCAGCACCCTAAGGAGGGTCCCCACTGGGGCCAACGCTTTCTTT.

The chain is built from TRBV4-1 and TRBJ2-1; 7 bases fit TRBD2. Germline V gives CDR1 MGHRA, CDR2 YSYEKL. V shed 6 bases and J 7 bases; nucleotides not matched to a gene: 12. The CDR3 runs 15 residues. CDR3 amino acids: CASRDGTNSGNEQFF. The CDR3 bases are TGCGCCAGCAGAGACGGGACTAACTCCGGGAATGAGCAGTTCTTC.